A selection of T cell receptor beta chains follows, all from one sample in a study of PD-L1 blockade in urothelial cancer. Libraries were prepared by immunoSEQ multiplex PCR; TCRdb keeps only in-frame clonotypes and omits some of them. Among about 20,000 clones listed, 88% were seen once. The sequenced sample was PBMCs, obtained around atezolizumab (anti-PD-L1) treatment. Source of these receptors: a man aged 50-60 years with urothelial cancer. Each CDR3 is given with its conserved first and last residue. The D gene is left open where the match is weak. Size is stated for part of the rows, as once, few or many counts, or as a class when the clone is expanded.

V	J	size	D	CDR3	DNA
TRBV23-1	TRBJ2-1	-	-	CASSRGGWNNEQFF	TGCGCCAGCAGTCGGGGGGGCTGGAACAATGAGCAGTTCTTC
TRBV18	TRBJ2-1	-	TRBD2	CASSATSGGNEQFF	TGTGCCAGCTCAGCGACTAGCGGGGGCAATGAGCAGTTCTTC
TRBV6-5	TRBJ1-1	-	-	CASSYGQNTEAFF	TGTGCCAGCAGTTATGGACAGAACACTGAAGCTTTCTTT
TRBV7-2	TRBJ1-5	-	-	CASSNAQGAQGPQHF	TGTGCCAGCAGCAATGCCCAAGGGGCCCAAGGGCCCCAGCATTTT
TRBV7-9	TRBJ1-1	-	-	CASSLGPGIGTEAFF	TGTGCCAGCAGCTTAGGGCCAGGGATTGGGACTGAAGCTTTCTTT
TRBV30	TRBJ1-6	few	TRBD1	CAWIQSTGIYNSPLHF	TGTGCCTGGATTCAATCGACAGGGATCTATAATTCACCCCTCCACTTT
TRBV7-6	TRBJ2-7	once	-	CASSSRRAHSYEQYF	TGTGCCAGCAGCTCTCGCAGGGCACACTCCTACGAGCAGTACTTC
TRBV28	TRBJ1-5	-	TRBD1	CASSFWDRGQQPQHF	TGTGCCAGCAGTTTCTGGGACAGGGGGCAGCAGCCCCAGCATTTT
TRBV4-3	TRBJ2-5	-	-	CASSQGPLSQEAQYF	TGCGCCAGCAGCCAAGGCCCGTTGTCCCAAGAGGCCCAGTACTTC
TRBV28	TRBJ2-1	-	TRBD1	CASNVRGLSNEQFF	TGTGCCAGCAACGTCAGGGGGCTCTCCAATGAGCAGTTCTTC
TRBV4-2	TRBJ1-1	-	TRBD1	CASSPRGTGGKNTEAFF	TGTGCCAGCAGCCCCCGAGGGACAGGGGGAAAGAACACTGAAGCTTTCTTT
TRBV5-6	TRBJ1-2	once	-	CASSKMRGYTF	TGTGCCAGCAGCAAGATGAGGGGCTACACCTTC
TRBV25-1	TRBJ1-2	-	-	CASSEGGLNYGYTF	TGTGCCAGCAGTGAGGGGGGACTCAACTATGGCTACACCTTC
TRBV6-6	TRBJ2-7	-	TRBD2	CASSRGTSGATYEQYF	TGTGCCAGCAGTAGGGGGACTAGCGGGGCTACCTACGAGCAGTACTTC
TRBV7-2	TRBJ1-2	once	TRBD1	CASSGRTPGQGDGYTF	TGTGCCAGCAGCGGCCGGACCCCGGGACAGGGGGATGGCTACACCTTC
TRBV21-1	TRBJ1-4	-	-	CASSKEAREKLFF	TGTGCCAGCAGCAAAGAGGCGAGGGAAAAACTGTTTTTT
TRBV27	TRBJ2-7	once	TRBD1	CASTTLRDSYEQYF	TGTGCCAGCACCACCCTAAGGGACAGCTACGAGCAGTACTTC
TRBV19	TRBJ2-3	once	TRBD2	CASSIVSLAGGTDTQYF	TGTGCCAGTAGTATAGTTTCACTAGCGGGAGGCACAGATACGCAGTATTTT
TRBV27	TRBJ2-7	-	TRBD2	CASSPTPSGASYEQYF	TGTGCCAGCAGCCCAACCCCTAGCGGGGCCTCCTACGAGCAGTACTTC
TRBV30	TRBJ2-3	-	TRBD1	CAWSGIDRGGASTQYF	TGTGCCTGGAGCGGGATCGACAGGGGTGGCGCGAGTACGCAGTATTTT
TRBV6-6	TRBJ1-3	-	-	CASSRQATGNTIYF	TGTGCCAGCAGTCGACAGGCTACTGGAAACACCATATATTTT
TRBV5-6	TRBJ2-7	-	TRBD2	CASTPGLVFYEQYF	TGTGCCAGCACACCGGGACTAGTATTCTACGAGCAGTACTTC
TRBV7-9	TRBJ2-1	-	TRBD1	CASSPPPGQGYNEQFF	TGTGCCAGCAGCCCCCCCCCGGGACAGGGCTACAATGAGCAGTTCTTC
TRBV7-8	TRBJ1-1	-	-	CASSYRNTEAFF	TGTGCCAGCAGTTACAGGAACACTGAAGCTTTCTTT
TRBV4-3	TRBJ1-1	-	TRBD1	CASNQPSYGTGEDTEAFF	TGCGCCAGCAACCAACCCTCCTACGGAACAGGGGAGGACACTGAAGCTTTCTTT
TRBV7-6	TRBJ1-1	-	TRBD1	CASSLGQGYRTEAFF	TGTGCCAGCAGCTTAGGACAGGGGTATAGGACTGAAGCTTTCTTT
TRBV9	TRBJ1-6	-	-	CASSVGGDSPLHF	TGTGCCAGCAGCGTAGGGGGGGATTCACCCCTCCACTTT
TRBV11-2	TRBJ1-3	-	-	CASSLGMRVGSSGNTIYF	TGTGCCAGCAGCTTAGGGATGCGTGTAGGGAGCTCTGGAAACACCATATATTTT
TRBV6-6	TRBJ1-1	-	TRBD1	CASSYRDRVGAEAFF	TGTGCCAGCAGTTACCGGGACAGGGTGGGGGCTGAAGCTTTCTTT
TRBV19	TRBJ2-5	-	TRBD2	CASNQREGLRETQYF	TGTGCCAGTAACCAGCGGGAGGGCCTTCGGGAGACCCAGTACTTC
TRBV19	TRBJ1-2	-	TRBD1	CASTAGQGLGYGYTF	TGTGCCAGTACAGCGGGACAGGGTCTTGGCTATGGCTACACCTTC
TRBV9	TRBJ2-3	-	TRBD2	CASGNSRLAHAAADTQYF	TGTGCCAGCGGGAATTCACGACTAGCCCACGCAGCGGCAGATACGCAGTATTTT
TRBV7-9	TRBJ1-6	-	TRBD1	CASSLGPPGGSPLHF	TGTGCCAGCAGCTTAGGTCCCCCAGGGGGTTCACCCCTCCACTTT
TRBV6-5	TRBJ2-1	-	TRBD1	CASRRQGKNNEQFF	TGTGCCAGCAGGAGACAGGGGAAAAACAATGAGCAGTTCTTC
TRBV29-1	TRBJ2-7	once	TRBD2	CSVARGIAGGHLKEEQYF	TGCAGCGTAGCTCGCGGGATAGCGGGAGGCCACCTAAAGGAGGAGCAGTACTTC
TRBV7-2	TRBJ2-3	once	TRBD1	CASSLRQGSTDTQYF	TGTGCCAGCAGTCTTAGACAGGGTAGCACAGATACGCAGTATTTT
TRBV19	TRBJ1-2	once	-	CASSIDRRDGYTF	TGTGCCAGTAGTATAGATCGCAGGGATGGCTACACCTTC
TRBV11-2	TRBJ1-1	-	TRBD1	CASSLDGTVSNTEAFF	TGTGCCAGCAGCTTAGATGGGACAGTATCGAACACTGAAGCTTTCTTT
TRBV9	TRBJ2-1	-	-	CASNPRGEGYNEQFF	TGTGCCAGCAACCCTCGGGGAGAGGGCTACAATGAGCAGTTCTTC
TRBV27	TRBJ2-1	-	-	CASSLMNPLSSTLRYNEQFF	TGTGCCAGCAGTTTAATGAACCCCCTTTCATCGACTCTCCGGTACAATGAGCAGTTCTTC
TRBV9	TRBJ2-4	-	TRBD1	CASSVGGGTPKNIQYF	TGTGCCAGCAGCGTAGGAGGGGGCACCCCCAAAAACATTCAGTACTTC
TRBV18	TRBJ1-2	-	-	CASSPDRTPNYGYTF	TGTGCCAGCTCACCAGACAGGACACCTAACTATGGCTACACCTTC
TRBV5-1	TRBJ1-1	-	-	CASGGAGGNTEAFF	TGCGCCAGCGGGGGGGCTGGGGGAAACACTGAAGCTTTCTTT
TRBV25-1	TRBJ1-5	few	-	CASRGPNQQPQHF	TGTGCCAGCAGGGGGCCCAATCAACAGCCCCAGCATTTT
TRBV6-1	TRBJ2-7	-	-	CASSETGLSYEQYF	TGTGCCAGCAGTGAAACAGGTCTCTCCTACGAGCAGTACTTC
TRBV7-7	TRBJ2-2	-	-	CASSPLRDTGELFF	TGTGCTAGCAGCCCGTTGAGGGACACCGGGGAGCTGTTTTTT
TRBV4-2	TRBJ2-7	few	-	CASSRMGSPGGEQYF	TGTGCCAGCAGCCGGATGGGTAGTCCTGGAGGCGAGCAGTACTTC
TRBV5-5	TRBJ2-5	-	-	CASSLSGEIRETQYF	TGTGCCAGCAGCTTGTCCGGGGAGATACGAGAGACCCAGTACTTC
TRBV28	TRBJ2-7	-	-	CASSLSGDTYEQYF	TGTGCCAGCAGTTTAAGCGGGGACACCTACGAGCAGTACTTC
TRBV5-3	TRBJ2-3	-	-	CARSQEEGTESTDTQYF	TGTGCCAGAAGTCAGGAGGAGGGGACCGAATCCACAGATACGCAGTATTTT
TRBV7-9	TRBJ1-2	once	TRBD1	CASRKGDRGNYGYTF	TGTGCCAGCAGGAAAGGGGACAGGGGTAACTATGGCTACACCTTC
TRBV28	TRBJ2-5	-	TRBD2	CASMGGTRVETQYF	TGTGCCAGCATGGGGGGGACTAGAGTCGAGACCCAGTACTTC
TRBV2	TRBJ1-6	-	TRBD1	CASSEQGGTPLHF	TGTGCCAGCAGTGAACAGGGGGGAACACCCCTCCACTTT
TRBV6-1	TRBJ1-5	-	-	CASSETVLSNQPQHF	TGTGCCAGCAGTGAAACGGTTCTTAGCAATCAGCCCCAGCATTTT
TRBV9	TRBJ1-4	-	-	CASSADMNEKLFF	TGTGCCAGCAGCGCCGACATGAATGAAAAACTGTTTTTT
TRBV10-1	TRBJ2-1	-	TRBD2	CASSESTAGGAYNEQFF	TGCGCCAGCAGTGAGTCAACTGCCGGGGGGGCCTACAATGAGCAGTTCTTC
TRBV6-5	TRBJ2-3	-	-	CASSYSLTPTDTQYF	TGTGCCAGCAGTTACTCGCTTACTCCCACAGATACGCAGTATTTT
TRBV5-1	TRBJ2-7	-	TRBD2	CASKPSGGVAYEQYF	TGCGCCAGCAAGCCTAGCGGGGGGGTTGCCTACGAGCAGTACTTC
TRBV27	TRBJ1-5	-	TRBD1	CASSLQGDNSNQPQHF	TGTGCCAGCAGCCTACAGGGGGATAATAGCAATCAGCCCCAGCATTTT
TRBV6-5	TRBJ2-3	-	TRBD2	CASSPLAGGPNTQYF	TGTGCCAGCAGTCCACTAGCGGGGGGACCTAACACGCAGTATTTT